The 25 T cell receptor beta chains reported below all come from one sample, sequenced in a study of blood T cells in healthy people across ages. The use of a sample-barcoded 5' primer and a J-beta primer mix characterized a second PCR of roughly 6 to 11 cycles. One entry per CDR3 protein results from TCRdb running MiXCR on the 5' RACE reads. Of 890,000 or so distinct CDR3 sequences in the sample, 62% were seen once. Sequences were obtained from blood. The receptors were gathered from a man between 25 and 39 years old in good health.

A few counts support this clonotype. V usage is TRBV12-3 or TRBV12-4 and J usage is TRBJ2-4; 9 nucleotides agree with TRBD2. J lost 13 bases, V lost 2 bases, and 12 bases had no gene match. This CDR3 region has 15 residues. For the CDR3, the DNA is TGTGCCAGCAGTTTAAGGGGACTAGCCTTTGAGGAGCAGTACTTC. This translates into CASSLRGLAFEEQYF.

The rearrangement joins TRBV13 to TRBJ2-3; 8 nucleotides match TRBD2. CDR1 and CDR2 (germline): PRHDT, FYEKMQ (reference sequence). The ends lost 5 bases at V and 4 bases at J; junction bases unmatched: 14. The length of the CDR3 is 17 residues. CDR3 protein: CASSPLGVSGEADTQYF. As DNA, the CDR3 is TGTGCCAGCAGCCCACTAGGGGTTAGCGGGGAAGCAGATACGCAGTATTTT.

The V gene is TRBV4-1, the J gene TRBJ2-1; tentatively, D is TRBD1 (7 bases). Trimming left V 2 bases short and J 7 bases short, with 18 bases between. The CDR3 extends over 16 amino acids. CDR1 is MGHRA, CDR2 YSYEKL, per germline. The CDR3 DNA is TGCGCCAGCAGCCAAATGGGGGGACAGTTGGGGAATGAGCAGTTCTTC. Protein product: CASSQMGGQLGNEQFF.

V is TRBV4-3 and J is TRBJ2-5; D may be TRBD2 (5 bases). Trimming cost V 0 bases and J 5 bases, with 10 bases left between them. The CDR3 is 14 residues long. Looked up from germline, CDR1 is LGHNA and CDR2 is YSLEER. This CDR3 reads CASSQDVGGETQYF. In DNA, the CDR3 is TGCGCCAGCAGCCAAGATGTGGGCGGGGAGACCCAGTACTTC.

This rearrangement joins TRBV15 to TRBJ2-5; 7 bases are a match to TRBD2. After removal of 0 bases from V and 11 bases from J, the junction contained 9 bases not matched to a gene. Germline assignment: CDR1 LNHNV and CDR2 YYDKDF (reference sequence). CDR3 length: 14 amino acids. CDR3 residues: CATSREVRGGEQYF. The CDR3 DNA reads TGTGCCACCAGCAGAGAGGTTAGGGGAGGGGAGCAGTACTTC. The whole variable domain, filled in from reference TRBV15 and TRBJ2-5, reads DAMVIQNPRYQVTQFGKPVTLSCSQTLNHNVMYWYQQKSSQAPKLLFHYYDKDFNNEADTPDNFQSRRPNTSFCFLDIRSPGLGDTAMYLCATSREVRGGEQYFGPGTRLLVL.

This clonotype was detected a few times. The rearrangement uses TRBV2 and TRBJ2-5; the match to TRBD1 covers 12 bases. This CDR3 region has 14 residues. CDR1 is SNHLY and CDR2 is FYNNEI in the germline V gene. V was pared by 4 bases and J by 4 bases, with 1 base of the junction left unmatched. The CDR3 here is CASSGDRGLETQYF. The CDR3 region has the DNA TGTGCCAGCAGTGGGGACAGGGGGCTAGAGACCCAGTACTTC.

The chain has TRBV6-2 or TRBV6-3 and TRBJ2-6; D may be TRBD1 or TRBD2 (5 bases each). CDR1 and CDR2 (germline): MNHEY, SVGEGT. The V end was cut by 2 bases, the J end by 1 base, with 15 bases between. The CDR3 extends over 18 amino acids. CDR3 DNA sequence: TGTGCCAGCAGTTACGAGGGGAACGGGTGGTCTGGGGCCAACGTCCTGACTTTC. It specifies CASSYEGNGWSGANVLTF.

The sample holds one count of this clonotype. The V call is TRBV28, the J call TRBJ2-5, with TRBD2 matching 9 bases. V dropped 6 bases and J dropped 3; count of bases not matched to a gene: 8. This CDR3 has 15 residues. CDR1 is MDHEN and CDR2 is SYDVKM in the germline V gene. In nucleotides, the CDR3 is TGTGCCAGCAGCCTTGCGGCTAGCGGGAAAGAGACCCAGTACTTC. The encoded protein is CASSLAASGKETQYF.

This sequence joins TRBV9 and TRBJ2-4; 7 bases map to TRBD1. Germline V gives CDR1 SGDLS, CDR2 YYNGEE. Unmatched junction bases numbered 8, after V lost 4 bases and J lost 1 base. The CDR3 consists of 16 residues. CDR3 nucleotide sequence: TGTGCCAGCAGCCCAACAGGGGCCGTGGCCAAAAACATTCAGTACTTC. It translates to CASSPTGAVAKNIQYF.

The V call is TRBV4-2, the J call TRBJ1-2; possible D gene TRBD1, 5 bases. Trimming removed 0 bases from V and 7 bases from J, with 12 bases in between. Germline lookup yields CDR1 LGHNA and CDR2 YNFKEQ. The CDR3 covers 14 residues. CDR3 amino acids: CASSQERGAGGYTF. The CDR3 region has the DNA TGTGCCAGCAGCCAAGAACGTGGGGCTGGTGGCTACACCTTC.

This clonotype was counted a few times. This chain uses TRBV29-1 with TRBJ2-1; weak D call: TRBD1 (5 bases). The CDR3 consists of 14 residues. Germline V gives CDR1 SQVTM, CDR2 ANQGSEA. Trimming removed 3 bases at V and 4 bases at J, with 13 bases between. CDR3 sequence (DNA): TGCAGCGTTGAGGATCAGGGTGGGTACAATGAGCAGTTCTTC. This encodes CSVEDQGGYNEQFF.

This clonotype occurred a few times. V gene TRBV10-3 combines with J gene TRBJ2-7; TRBD2 agrees at 12 bases. CDR3 length equals 14 residues. Unmatched junction bases numbered 5, after V lost 11 bases and J lost 0 bases. Germline V gives CDR1 ENHRY, CDR2 SYGVKD. In DNA, the CDR3 is TGTGCCGCTTCTAGCGGGGGGGACTCCTACGAGCAGTACTTC. Amino acid sequence: CAASSGGDSYEQYF.

A single count supports this clonotype. This chain connects TRBV9 to TRBJ2-5; TRBD2 matches 7 bases. The V gene's germline CDR1 is SGDLS and CDR2 YYNGEE. CDR3 size: 15 residues. V lost 6 bases and J lost 0; bases outside the gene matches: 8. CDR3 DNA sequence: TGTGCCAGCACCCCATGGGGGGGTAACCAAGAGACCCAGTACTTC. It codes for CASTPWGGNQETQYF.

The CDR3 nucleotides read TGTGCCACCAGTGATTTGTCCCCGACTAGCGGGTTCGAGACCCAGTACTTC. Amino acids: CATSDLSPTSGFETQYF. The rearrangement uses TRBV24-1 and TRBJ2-5; 10 positions match TRBD2. The junction had 8 bases not matched to a gene; V was cut back by 0 bases and J by 5 bases. Germline V gene sequence: CDR1 KGHDR, CDR2 SFDVKD. The CDR3 extends over 17 amino acids.

On this clonotype itself: One end of the junction varies from germline; a read error may be responsible. The chain recombines TRBV7-2 with TRBJ2-7; D remains unclear. Germline-derived CDR1 and CDR2 are SGHTA and FQGNSA. The CDR3 has 14 residues. This CDR3 reads CAGSTRKGVYEQYF. For the CDR3, the DNA is TGTGCCGGCAGCACCAGAAAGGGTGTCTACGAGCAGTACTTC.

CDR3 region: CASSLDLRAGDTQYF. The CDR3 DNA reads TGTGCCAGCAGTTTAGACCTTAGAGCGGGCGATACGCAGTATTTT. The chain links TRBV27 to TRBJ2-3, with D possibly matching TRBD2 (6 bases). Germline V gives CDR1 MNHEY, CDR2 SMNVEV (reference sequence). The CDR3 length is 15 residues. The germline V and J ends were trimmed by 2 bases and 6 bases, with 15 bases remaining between them.

This clonotype appeared a few times. V gene TRBV27 combines with J gene TRBJ2-5, with 9 positions matching TRBD1. The germline V gene encodes CDR1 MNHEY and CDR2 SMNVEV (reference sequence). J was trimmed by 3 bases and V by 5 bases; bases with no gene match: 10. The CDR3 is made up of 16 amino acids. CDR3 loop: CASSKPHRGREETQYF. CDR3 in DNA: TGTGCCAGCAGTAAACCTCACAGGGGGCGCGAAGAGACCCAGTACTTC.

The chain is built from TRBV27 and TRBJ2-7; D is perhaps TRBD2 (5 bases). This CDR3 comprises 15 residues. Germline V lookup: CDR1 MNHEY, CDR2 SMNVEV (reference sequence). Trimming shortened V by 4 bases and J by 5 bases, and 18 bases separated the two germline ends. In DNA, the CDR3 is TGTGCCAGCAGTTCGAAAACGGGAAGGGAACACGAGCAGTACTTC. Translation gives CASSSKTGREHEQYF.

CDR3 nucleotides: TGCAGTGCCACGGACTATTCCTACGAGCAGTACTTC. Protein: CSATDYSYEQYF. This chain connects TRBV20-1 to TRBJ2-7; a weak D match, TRBD2 (6 bases). V shed 6 bases and J shed 1 base, with 10 bases lying between them. The germline V gene encodes CDR1 DFQATT and CDR2 SNEGSKA (reference sequence). The CDR3 spans 12 residues.

The rearrangement uses TRBV3-1 and TRBJ2-1; D is perhaps TRBD1 (5 bases). Germline V gene data show CDR1 as LGHDT and CDR2 as YNNKEL (reference sequence). The CDR3 totals 15 residues. The V gene lost 1 base and the J gene lost 9 bases, with 16 bases spanning the gap. The CDR3 loop is CASSQGGRVETEQFF. CDR3 DNA: TGTGCCAGCAGCCAAGGGGGCAGGGTGGAGACTGAGCAGTTCTTC.

On this clonotype itself: Relative to the germline gene, one junction end is altered; a read error may explain this. This sequence joins TRBV6-6 and TRBJ1-6; D remains ambiguous. The CDR3 spans 12 residues. The germline gives CDR1 MNHNY, CDR2 SVGAGI (reference sequence). Here the CDR3 reads CACSYLDSPLHF. The CDR3 DNA sequence: TGTGCCTGCAGTTACTTGGATTCACCCCTCCACTTT.

The gene calls are TRBV20-1 and TRBJ2-7; 9 nucleotides line up with TRBD1. V lost 5 bases and J lost 7; bases outside the gene matches: 15. Germline loops: CDR1 DFQATT, CDR2 SNEGSKA (reference sequence). CDR3 size: 15 residues. DNA of the CDR3: TGCAGTGCTCCGCCTCCGGGACAGGGATTATCGGAGCAGTACTTC. Protein sequence: CSAPPPGQGLSEQYF.

Many counts were recorded for this clonotype. The chain carries TRBV6-2 or TRBV6-3 and TRBJ2-3, with D perhaps TRBD2 (5 bases). Deletions cut 2 bases from V and 1 base from J, with 10 bases between. Per germline, CDR1 MNHEY and CDR2 SVGEGT. The CDR3 contains 15 residues. The CDR3 DNA reads as TGTGCCAGCAGTTACAGACGGACTGGCACAGATACGCAGTATTTT. Residues: CASSYRRTGTDTQYF.

The chain is built from TRBV2 and TRBJ2-1; D gene uncertain. Germline V CDR1 and CDR2: SNHLY, FYNNEI. V was cut by 8 bases and J by 4 bases, with 15 bases left in between. The CDR3 is 14 residues long. The CDR3 DNA reads TGTGCCAGCGAACCGGTCGTATCGTACAATGAGCAGTTCTTC. Its translation: CASEPVVSYNEQFF.

This clonotype was picked up a small number of times. This sequence joins TRBV6-5 and TRBJ2-1; 10 bases are a match to TRBD2. Germline V gives CDR1 MNHEY, CDR2 SVGAGI. Germline trimming cut 2 bases from V and 5 bases from J; bases unmatched to any gene: 6. The CDR3 length is 16 residues. The CDR3 nucleotides read TGTGCCAGCAGTTACGGCCCTAGCGGGGGAAACAATGAGCAGTTCTTC. Translating gives CASSYGPSGGNNEQFF.